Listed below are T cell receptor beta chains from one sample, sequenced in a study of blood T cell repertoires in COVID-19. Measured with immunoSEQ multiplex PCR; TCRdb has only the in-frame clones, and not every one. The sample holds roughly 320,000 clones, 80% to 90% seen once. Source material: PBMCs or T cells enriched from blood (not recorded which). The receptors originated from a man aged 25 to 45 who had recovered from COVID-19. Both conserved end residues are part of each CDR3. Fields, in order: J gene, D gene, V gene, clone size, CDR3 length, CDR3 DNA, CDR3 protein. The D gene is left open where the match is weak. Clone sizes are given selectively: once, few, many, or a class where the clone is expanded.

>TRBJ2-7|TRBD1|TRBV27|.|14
TGTGCCAGCGGGTCCCAGGGGGCTAGCTACGAGCAGTACTTC
CASGSQGASYEQYF
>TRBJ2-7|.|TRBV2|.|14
TGTGCCAGCAGTCCCCGACCGACAGGAAACGAGCAGTACTTC
CASSPRPTGNEQYF
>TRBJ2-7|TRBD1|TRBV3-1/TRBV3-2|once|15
TGTGCCAGCAGCCCTACCTCGAGGGGGCCGTACGAGCAGTACTTC
CASSPTSRGPYEQYF
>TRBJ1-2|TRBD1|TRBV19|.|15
TGTGCCAGTAGCCCGGGAGGGACAGGGACTGGTGGCTACACCTTC
CASSPGGTGTGGYTF
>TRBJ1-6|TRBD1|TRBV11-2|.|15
TGTGCCAGCAGCTTAGAGCAGGGGGCAAATTCACCCCTCCACTTT
CASSLEQGANSPLHF
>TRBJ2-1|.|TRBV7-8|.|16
TGTGCCAGCAGCTTAAGGGGGTCCAGCCCGCCCGATGAGCAGTTCTTC
CASSLRGSSPPDEQFF
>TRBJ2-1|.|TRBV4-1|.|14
TGCGCCAGCAGCCCCCCCCTATACTACAATGAGCAGTTCTTC
CASSPPLYYNEQFF
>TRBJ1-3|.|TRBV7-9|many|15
TGTGCCAGCAGCTTAGAGGGGGTAGCAGGAAACACCATATATTTT
CASSLEGVAGNTIYF
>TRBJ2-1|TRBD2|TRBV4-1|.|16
TGCGCCAGCAGCCGCGCCGGGACTAGCGTCAACTATGAGCAGTTCTTC
CASSRAGTSVNYEQFF
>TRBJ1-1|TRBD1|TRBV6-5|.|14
TGTGCCAGCAGACCGGGACAGGGATACACTGAAGCTTTCTTT
CASRPGQGYTEAFF
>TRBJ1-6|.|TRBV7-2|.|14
TGTGCCAGCAGCTACAGGGTGCGGAATTCACCCCTCCACTTT
CASSYRVRNSPLHF